Shown below are 11 T cell receptor beta chains from a single sample sequenced in a study of T cells in Graves' hyperthyroidism and ophthalmopathy. TCR beta CDR3 sequences were amplified from RNA transcripts. A first-round RT-PCR of the TCR CDR3 used the HTBI primer set. Via MiXCR, TCRdb re-called the multiplex PCR reads, giving one row per CDR3 protein. The sample yields almost 600,000 distinct CDR3 sequences, around 45% seen once. The sequencing input was peripheral blood or thyroid tissue (not recorded which). Source of these receptors: a woman aged 18-30 years with Graves' hyperthyroidism.

This clonotype came up a few times. A read error may be the cause here, since a much bigger clone is one base away. The chain carries TRBV25-1 and TRBJ2-7, with D possibly matching TRBD1 (6 bases). CDR3 size: 13 residues. CDR1 and CDR2 (germline): MGHDK, SYGVNS. In DNA, the CDR3 is TGTGCAAGCAGGGGCAGGGTACTCTACGAGCAGTACTTC. Residues: CASRGRVLYEQYF.

Note on this clonotype: A much larger clonotype is one base distant, so this may be a read error. The gene calls are TRBV5-6 and TRBJ2-7; 7 bases line up with TRBD2. The CDR3 runs 15 residues. V trimming: 4 bases; J trimming: 0 bases; junction bases outside the gene matches: 7. Germline lookup yields CDR1 SGHDT and CDR2 YYEEEE. The CDR3 nucleotides read TGTGCCAGCAGCCTAAGCGGGACTTACTCCTACGAGCAGTACGTC. Protein: CASSLSGTYSYEQYV.

The rearrangement uses TRBV7-9 and TRBJ1-2; possible D gene TRBD1, 5 bases. The CDR3 runs to 15 residues. Germline V gene sequence: CDR1 SEHNR, CDR2 FQNEAQ (reference sequence). Trimming cost V 5 bases and J 0 bases, with 13 bases left between them. The CDR3: CASSDEGETNYGYTF. DNA of the CDR3: TGTGCCAGCAGCGACGAAGGGGAGACTAACTATGGCTACACCTTC.

Comment on this clonotype: A read error is possible here, since a much larger clone lies one base away. The chain recombines TRBV29-1 with TRBJ2-7; D may be TRBD2 (5 bases). CDR1 SQVTM and CDR2 ANQGSEA come from the germline V gene. The CDR3 is made up of 9 amino acids. DNA for the CDR3: TGCATAGCGTCCCGCGAGCAGTACTTC. Translated: CIASREQYF.

This clonotype is a singleton in its sample. The gene calls are TRBV15 and TRBJ2-5, with D hard to call. Germline loops: CDR1 LNHNV, CDR2 YYDKDF (reference sequence). CDR3 length: 16 residues. Trimming pared 1 base from V and 0 bases from J, leaving 12 bases between. This chain's CDR3 is CATSRVDDNYQETQYF. In DNA, the CDR3 is TGTGCCACCAGCAGAGTCGATGACAACTACCAAGAGACCCAGTACTTC.

The CDR3 spells CASSESRGDGATQYF. Written as DNA, the CDR3 is TGTGCCAGCAGTGAAAGCAGGGGGGACGGTGCGACCCAGTACTTC. This chain links TRBV25-1 with TRBJ2-5, with a weak D call TRBD1 (7 bases). Germline V gene lookup returns CDR1 MGHDK and CDR2 SYGVNS. The CDR3 consists of 15 residues. With 2 bases removed from V and 7 bases from J, the gap between germline ends came to 17 bases. Full variable domain (rest looked up from reference TRBV25-1 and TRBJ2-5): EADIYQTPRYLVIGTGKKITLECSQTMGHDKMYWYQQDPGMELHLIHYSYGVNSTEKGDLSSESTVSRIRTEHFPLTLESARPSHTSQYLCASSESRGDGATQYFGPGTRLLVL.

The chain couples TRBV19 to TRBJ1-2; the D is unclear. CDR1 is LNHDA and CDR2 is SQIVND in the germline V gene (reference sequence). V lost 9 bases and J 4 bases, leaving 27 bases between the germline ends. The CDR3 sequence is 17 residues long. The CDR3 protein is CASATPQDSSRSYGYTF. The CDR3 DNA sequence: TGTGCCAGCGCAACGCCGCAGGACTCCTCAAGAAGCTATGGCTACACCTTC.

In this sample, this clonotype turned up a few times. The chain is built from TRBV6-5 and TRBJ2-6, with D maybe TRBD1 (5 bases). The V end was cut by 0 bases, the J end by 1 base, with 7 bases between. Germline V gene lookup returns CDR1 MNHEY and CDR2 SVGAGI. The CDR3 runs to 16 residues. For the CDR3, the DNA is TGTGCCAGCAGTTACTCTTCAGGGTCTGGGGCCAACGTCCTGACTTTC. Its translation is CASSYSSGSGANVLTF.

This clonotype was observed many times. The chain links TRBV20-1 to TRBJ2-5; the D gene is possibly TRBD2 (6 bases). Trimming removed 0 bases at V and 5 bases at J, with 10 bases between. The CDR3 runs 13 residues. The germline V gene encodes CDR1 DFQATT and CDR2 SNEGSKA (reference sequence). The CDR3 region is CSARDLGLETQYF. CDR3 DNA: TGCAGTGCTAGAGATTTGGGACTTGAGACCCAGTACTTC.

For this clonotype: The conserved final phenylalanine or tryptophan is absent from the CDR3, which likely points to a read error. Because the CDR3's place on the DNA is in doubt, the DNA is left out and the CDR3 is given as listed by TCRdb. This chain connects TRBV2 to TRBJ1-6. The CDR3 extends over 9 residues, inclusive of both ends. In germline, CDR1 is SNHLY, CDR2 FYNNEI. CDR3 loop: CASSAPGLP.

The V and J genes are TRBV15 and TRBJ1-5; D unclear. The CDR3 is made up of 14 amino acids. The ends were cut back, 3 bases at V and 1 base at J, with 7 bases in the middle. Per germline, CDR1 LNHNV and CDR2 YYDKDF (reference sequence). The chain's CDR3 is CATSSYESNQPQHF. For the CDR3, the DNA is TGTGCCACCAGCAGTTATGAGAGCAATCAGCCCCAGCATTTT.